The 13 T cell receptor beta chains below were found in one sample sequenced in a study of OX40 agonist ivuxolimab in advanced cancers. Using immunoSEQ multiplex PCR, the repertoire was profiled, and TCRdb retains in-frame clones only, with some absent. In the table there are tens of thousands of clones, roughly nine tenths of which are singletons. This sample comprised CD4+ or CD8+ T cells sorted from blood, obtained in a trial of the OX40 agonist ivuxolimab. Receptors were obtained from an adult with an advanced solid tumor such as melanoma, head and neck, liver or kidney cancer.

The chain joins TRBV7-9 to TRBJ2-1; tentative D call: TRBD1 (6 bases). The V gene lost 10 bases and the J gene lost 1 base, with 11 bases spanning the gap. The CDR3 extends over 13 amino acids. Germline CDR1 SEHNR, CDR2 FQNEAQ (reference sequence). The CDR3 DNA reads TGTGCCAACAGGGCCCCTTCCTACAATGAGCAGTTCTTC. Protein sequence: CANRAPSYNEQFF.

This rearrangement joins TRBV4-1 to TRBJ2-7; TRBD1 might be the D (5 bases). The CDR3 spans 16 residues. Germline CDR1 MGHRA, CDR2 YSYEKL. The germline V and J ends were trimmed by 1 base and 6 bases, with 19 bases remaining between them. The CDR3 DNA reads TGCGCCAGCAGCCAAGTTTTTTCAGGGCGCGGAAGCGAGCAGTACTTC. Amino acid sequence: CASSQVFSGRGSEQYF.

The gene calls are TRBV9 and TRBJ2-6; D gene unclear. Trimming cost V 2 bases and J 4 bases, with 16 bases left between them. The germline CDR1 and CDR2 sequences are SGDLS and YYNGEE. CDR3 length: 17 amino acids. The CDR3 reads CASSVTRDRGGANVLTF. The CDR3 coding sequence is TGTGCCAGCAGCGTGACCCGCGATAGAGGCGGGGCCAACGTCCTGACTTTC.

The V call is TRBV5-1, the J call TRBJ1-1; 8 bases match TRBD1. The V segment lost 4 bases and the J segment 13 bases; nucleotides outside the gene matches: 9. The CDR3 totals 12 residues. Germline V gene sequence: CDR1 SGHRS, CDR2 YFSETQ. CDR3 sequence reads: CASSVDRVGGFF. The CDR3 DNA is TGCGCCAGCAGCGTGGACAGGGTAGGTGGTTTCTTT.

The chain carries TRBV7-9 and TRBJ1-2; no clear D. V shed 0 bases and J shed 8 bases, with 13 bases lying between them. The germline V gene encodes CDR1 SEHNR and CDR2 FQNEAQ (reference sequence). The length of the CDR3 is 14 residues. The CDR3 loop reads CASSLATSGGGYTF. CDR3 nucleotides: TGTGCCAGCAGCTTAGCCACTTCGGGAGGGGGCTACACCTTC.

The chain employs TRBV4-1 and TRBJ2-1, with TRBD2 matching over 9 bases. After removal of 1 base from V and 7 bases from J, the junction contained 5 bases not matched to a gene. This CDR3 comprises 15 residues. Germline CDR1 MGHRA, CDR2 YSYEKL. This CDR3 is CASSQVAGARNEQFF. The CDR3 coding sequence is TGCGCCAGCAGCCAAGTAGCGGGAGCGCGGAATGAGCAGTTCTTC.

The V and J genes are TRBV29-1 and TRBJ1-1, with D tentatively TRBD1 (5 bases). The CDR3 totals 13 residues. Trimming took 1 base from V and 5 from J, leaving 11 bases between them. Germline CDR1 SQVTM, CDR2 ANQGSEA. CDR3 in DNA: TGCAGCGTTGAAGTGGGGGAATATACTGAAGCTTTCTTT. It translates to CSVEVGEYTEAFF.

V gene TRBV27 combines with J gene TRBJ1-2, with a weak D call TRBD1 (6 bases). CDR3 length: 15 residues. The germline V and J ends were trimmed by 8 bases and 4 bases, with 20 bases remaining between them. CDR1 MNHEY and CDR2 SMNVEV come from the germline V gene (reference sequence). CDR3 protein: CASAPTGSGGYGYTF. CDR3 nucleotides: TGTGCCAGCGCCCCTACAGGGAGCGGAGGCTATGGCTACACCTTC.

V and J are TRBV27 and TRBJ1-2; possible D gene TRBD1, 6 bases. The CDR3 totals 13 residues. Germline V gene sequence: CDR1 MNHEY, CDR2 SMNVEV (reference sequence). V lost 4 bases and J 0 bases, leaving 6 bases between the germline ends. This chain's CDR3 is CASSYRANYGYTF. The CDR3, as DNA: TGTGCCAGCAGTTACAGGGCTAACTATGGCTACACCTTC.

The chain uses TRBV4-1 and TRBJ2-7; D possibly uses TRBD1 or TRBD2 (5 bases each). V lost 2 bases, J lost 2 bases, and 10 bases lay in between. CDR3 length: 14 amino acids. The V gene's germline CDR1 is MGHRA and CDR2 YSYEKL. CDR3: CASSQPGAAYEQYF. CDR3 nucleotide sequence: TGCGCCAGCAGCCAACCCGGGGCAGCCTACGAGCAGTACTTC.

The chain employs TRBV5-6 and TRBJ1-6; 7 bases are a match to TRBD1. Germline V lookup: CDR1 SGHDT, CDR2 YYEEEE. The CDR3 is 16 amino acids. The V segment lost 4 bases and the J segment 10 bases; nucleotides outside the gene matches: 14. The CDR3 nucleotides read TGTGCCAGCAGCGGGCAGGGGGGTTATTCACGATCACCCCTCCACTTT. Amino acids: CASSGQGGYSRSPLHF. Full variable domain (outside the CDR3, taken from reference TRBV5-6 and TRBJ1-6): DAGVTQSPTHLIKTRGQQVTLRCSPKSGHDTVSWYQQALGQGPQFIFQYYEEEERQRGNFPDRFSGHQFPNYSSELNVNALLLGDSALYLCASSGQGGYSRSPLHFGNGTRLTVT.

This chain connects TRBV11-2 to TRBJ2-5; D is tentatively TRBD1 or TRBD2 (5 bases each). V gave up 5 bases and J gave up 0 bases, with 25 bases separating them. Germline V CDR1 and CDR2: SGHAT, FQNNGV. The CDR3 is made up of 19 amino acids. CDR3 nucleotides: TGTGCCAGCAGCCTAATAAATAGGGACGGGGCAAGGTACCAAGAGACCCAGTACTTC. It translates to CASSLINRDGARYQETQYF.

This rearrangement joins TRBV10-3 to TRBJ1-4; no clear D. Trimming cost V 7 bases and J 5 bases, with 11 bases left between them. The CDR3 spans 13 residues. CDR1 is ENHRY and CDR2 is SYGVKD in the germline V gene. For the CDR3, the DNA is TGTGCCATCAAGGGATCCGAAAATGAAAAACTGTTTTTT. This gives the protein CAIKGSENEKLFF.